A selection of T cell receptor beta chains follows, all from one sample in a study of T-cell memory formation after mild COVID-19. TCRdb fed the 5' RACE reads into MiXCR, producing one record per CDR3 protein. The data contain 65,000 to 100,000 distinct CDR3 sequences, roughly 13% of them singletons. The sample taken for sequencing was PBMCs or a T cell subset sorted from them (not recorded which). The receptors derive from a man between 18 and 29 years old who had mild COVID-19 (a few samples of this study predate the infection). Cell type and time point are not known. CDR3s include the opening cysteine and the closing phenylalanine or tryptophan. The D gene is left open where the match is weak. Clone size is stated in some rows and not others, as once, few, many or a class when expanded.

>13|TRBV24-1|-|TRBJ2-1|-
TGTGCCACCAGTGATCCTAATTCCAATGAGCAGTTCTTC
CATSDPNSNEQFF
>16|TRBV4-2|-|TRBJ2-1|-
TGTGCCAGCAGCGTAAAGGGGGGTCGCCAGGGGAATGAGCAGTTCTTC
CASSVKGGRQGNEQFF
>15|TRBV9|TRBD2|TRBJ2-3|-
TGTGCCAGCAGCGCCAGCGGGGGTATAACAGATACGCAGTATTTT
CASSASGGITDTQYF
>14|TRBV4-1|-|TRBJ1-3|-
TGCGCCAGCAGCCAGGAGGGGTCAGGGCCCACCATATATTTT
CASSQEGSGPTIYF
>17|TRBV15|-|TRBJ2-2|-
TGTGCCACCAGCAGCGACGGATTAGTCGCGAACACCGGGGAGCTGTTTTTT
CATSSDGLVANTGELFF
>12|TRBV14|-|TRBJ1-1|few
TGTGCCAGCAGGGGAGGATTCACTGAAGCTTTCTTT
CASRGGFTEAFF
>15|TRBV12-3/TRBV12-4|TRBD2|TRBJ2-7|few
TGTGCCAGCAGTTTATTTCGGGGGGGCCCCCACGAGCAGTACTTC
CASSLFRGGPHEQYF
>11|TRBV29-1|-|TRBJ1-1|few
TGCAGCGTGGGGCGGGGGACTGAAGCTTTCTTT
CSVGRGTEAFF
>12|TRBV29-1|-|TRBJ1-1|-
TGCAGCGTTGGGAGACAGAACACTGAAGCTTTCTTT
CSVGRQNTEAFF
>11|TRBV11-2|TRBD1|TRBJ2-7|few
TGTGCCAGCAGCCCAGGGACAGACCAGTACTTC
CASSPGTDQYF
>18|TRBV7-2|TRBD2|TRBJ2-3|-
TGTGCCAGCAGCCGGGCCCGTTTTTCGGGGGGGAGCACAGATACGCAGTATTTT
CASSRARFSGGSTDTQYF
>15|TRBV6-4|TRBD2|TRBJ2-3|few
TGTGCCAGCAGTGAGCAACGGGGGGGCACAGATACGCAGTATTTT
CASSEQRGGTDTQYF
>12|TRBV27|-|TRBJ2-5|-
TGTGCCAGCATCCTGTACCAAGAGACCCAGTACTTC
CASILYQETQYF
>18|TRBV29-1|-|TRBJ2-1|-
TGCAGCGTTGAGGGTCCCAAATATCCATGGACAGCCAACAATGAGCAGTTCTTC
CSVEGPKYPWTANNEQFF
>13|TRBV30|-|TRBJ2-1|-
TGTGCCGGGGACCTTGCAGGGGTAAGGGAGCAGTTCTTC
CAGDLAGVREQFF
>14|TRBV7-9|-|TRBJ2-7|many
TGTGCCAGCAGCCCCTGGGAACTTCCCGGCGAGCAGTACTTC
CASSPWELPGEQYF
>15|TRBV6-2/TRBV6-3|-|TRBJ2-5|-
TGTGCCAGCAGTTACGGTGTGGGTTCCCAAGAGACCCAGTACTTC
CASSYGVGSQETQYF
>13|TRBV6-2/TRBV6-3|-|TRBJ2-7|few
TGTGCCACCTCGGGACACGATACCTACGAGCAGTACTTC
CATSGHDTYEQYF
>16|TRBV2|TRBD1|TRBJ1-1|-
TGTGCCAGCAGTCCGGGACAGGGGAAGGGAGCCACTGAAGCTTTCTTT
CASSPGQGKGATEAFF
>16|TRBV4-1|TRBD1|TRBJ1-2|-
TGCGCCAGCAGCCATAGTACCTCCGACAGGGGGACTGGCTACACCTTC
CASSHSTSDRGTGYTF
>11|TRBV7-2|-|TRBJ2-7|-
TGTGCCAGCAGCGTAGGAGGGGAGCAGTACTTC
CASSVGGEQYF
>15|TRBV12-3/TRBV12-4|-|TRBJ1-3|-
TGTGCCAGCAGACCCGCAGAGAGCTCTGGAAACACCATATATTTT
CASRPAESSGNTIYF
>14|TRBV7-9|TRBD1|TRBJ2-5|-
TGTGCCAGCAGCGTAGTCACAGGGGAAGAGACCCAGTACTTC
CASSVVTGEETQYF
>12|TRBV29-1|-|TRBJ2-6|few
TGCAGCGCTCCTACCGGGGCCAACGTCCTGACTTTC
CSAPTGANVLTF
>14|TRBV20-1|-|TRBJ2-7|few
TGCAGTGCTAGATCTTCCGGGTCGAACAGCGAGCAGTACTTC
CSARSSGSNSEQYF
>14|TRBV4-3|-|TRBJ1-2|few
TGCGCCAGCAGCCCCTGGGGGGAGGGTGATGGCTACACCTTC
CASSPWGEGDGYTF
>14|TRBV9|-|TRBJ2-1|-
TGTGCCAGCAGCGTAGCGGCGTGGGGCGATGAGCAGTTCTTC
CASSVAAWGDEQFF